The subject of this entry is one TCR beta chain. Its specificity is not known. PCR amplification relied on 60 Vbeta primers (plus 13 Jbeta primers). Generated by immunoSEQ multiplex PCR, the TCRdb table keeps only in-frame clones and is missing some. Among more than 95,000 clones, 75% were seen once, and the ten largest hold approximately 1.3%. These data belong to a study of cytomegalovirus exposure and HLA in healthy donors. Study-level findings and limits: Accurate prediction of HLA-A and HLA-B alleles (for most subjects) was reportedly achieved from TCR beta sequences.

The sample taken for sequencing was PBMCs. This sequence was found in a man between 35 and 55 years old in good health and CMV-seronegative.

The CDR3 DNA reads TGTGCCAGCAGCCAAGATTTGGCTAGCGGGAGATACGAGCAGTACTTC. Protein: CASSQDLASGRYEQYF. The chain links TRBV5-4 to TRBJ2-7; TRBD2 agrees at 10 bases. Germline V gene data show CDR1 as SGHNT and CDR2 as YYREEE (reference sequence). The CDR3 is 16 amino acids. With 4 bases clipped from V and 4 bases from J, the junction kept 11 bases outside the gene matches.